Listed below are T cell receptor beta chains from one sample, sequenced in a study of OX40 agonist ivuxolimab in advanced cancers. TCRdb's copy holds only in-frame clones and misses some; the assay was immunoSEQ multiplex PCR. The sample includes about 36,000 clones, around 77% seen only once; the top ten take 21%. The sequencing used CD4+ or CD8+ T cells sorted from blood, collected in a trial of the OX40 agonist ivuxolimab. Receptors originate from an adult with an advanced solid tumor such as melanoma, head and neck, liver or kidney cancer. The CDR3 runs from the conserved cysteine through the conserved F or W. D genes are given only for firm matches. Expanded clones get a size class; other rows say once, few or many, or leave the size out.

>TRBJ2-7|TRBV28|TRBD2|12|.
TGTGCCAGCAGTCCCCCAGGGCGGGAGGGCCTTTTC
CASSPPGREGLF
>TRBJ2-2|TRBV15|.|14|.
TGTGCCACGCGCGGACAGATAAACACCGGGGAGCTGTTTTTT
CATRGQINTGELFF
>TRBJ2-7|TRBV7-9|TRBD2|16|.
TGTGCCAGCAGCTCTTCGTGGACTAGCGTCTCCTACGAGCAGTACTTC
CASSSSWTSVSYEQYF
>TRBJ1-6|TRBV9|.|13|.
TGTGCCAGCAGCGTAGGGGAGAATTCACCCCTCCACTTT
CASSVGENSPLHF
>TRBJ2-5|TRBV5-4|.|13|.
TGTGCCAGCAGCTTGAGGGGTTTTGAGATCCAGTACTTC
CASSLRGFEIQYF
>TRBJ1-1|TRBV5-4|.|14|.
TGTGCCAGCAGCTTGGGGCAGGGGTACACTGAAGCTTTCTTT
CASSLGQGYTEAFF
>TRBJ1-2|TRBV7-2|.|17|.
TGTGCCAGCAGCTTAGCATATATGGGCCGGGAGGAAGATGGCTACACCTTC
CASSLAYMGREEDGYTF
>TRBJ2-2|TRBV19|TRBD1|15|.
TGTGCCAGTAAGACGGACAGGGGGGACACCGGGGAGCTGTTTTTT
CASKTDRGDTGELFF
>TRBJ2-3|TRBV2|.|13|.
TGTGCCAGCAGTGACAGTTACACAGATACGCAGTATTTT
CASSDSYTDTQYF
>TRBJ2-6|TRBV9|.|15|.
TGTGCCAGCAGCGGGGGGTGGTCAGGGGCCAACGTCCTGACTTTC
CASSGGWSGANVLTF
>TRBJ2-3|TRBV5-6|TRBD2|16|.
TGTGCCAGCAGCCCGCTTAGCGGGGGGGCGGCAGATACGCAGTATTTT
CASSPLSGGAADTQYF
>TRBJ2-7|TRBV28|.|15|once
TGTGCCAGCAGTTTTTTTCTAGCGCCAACCTACGAGCAGTACTTC
CASSFFLAPTYEQYF
>TRBJ2-7|TRBV4-1|.|14|medium-sized
TGCGCCAGCAGCCAATTCAGGGGCTCCTACGAGCAGTACTTC
CASSQFRGSYEQYF
>TRBJ2-7|TRBV11-2|TRBD1|14|.
TGTGCCAGCAGCTCCGGGACAGGGATTTACGAGCAGTACTTC
CASSSGTGIYEQYF
>TRBJ2-3|TRBV5-6|TRBD1|16|.
TGTGCCAGCAGCAAACTCCGGACAGGGGTAGGAGATACGCAGTATTTT
CASSKLRTGVGDTQYF
>TRBJ2-5|TRBV29-1|.|15|.
TGCAGCGTTGAAAGCCACTACCGGGGGCGTGAGACCCAGTACTTC
CSVESHYRGRETQYF
>TRBJ1-3|TRBV4-3|.|16|.
TGCGCCAGCAGCCAGAGTAGAGGGGGCTCTGGAAACACCATATATTTT
CASSQSRGGSGNTIYF
>TRBJ2-1|TRBV19|TRBD1|15|few
TGTGCCAGTAGTGCAGGGACAGGGCATGGCAATGAGCAGTTCTTC
CASSAGTGHGNEQFF
>TRBJ2-3|TRBV28|TRBD1|16|once
TGTGCCAGCAGTTTAAGTAGACAGGGGGCCACAGATACGCAGTATTTT
CASSLSRQGATDTQYF
>TRBJ1-1|TRBV9|.|13|.
TGTGCCAGCAGCCCGACACCTTACACTGAAGCTTTCTTT
CASSPTPYTEAFF
>TRBJ2-2|TRBV6-4|.|13|few
TGTGCCAGCAGTGGGGGGACGACCGGGGAGCTGTTTTTT
CASSGGTTGELFF
>TRBJ2-1|TRBV7-3|TRBD2|16|few
TGTGCCAGCAGCCCGAGACTAGCGGGGGATTACAATGAGCAGTTCTTC
CASSPRLAGDYNEQFF
>TRBJ1-5|TRBV7-4|TRBD1|16|.
TGTGCCAGCAGAAACACGGAGGGACAGGGTGGGCAGCCCCAGCATTTT
CASRNTEGQGGQPQHF
>TRBJ2-7|TRBV29-1|TRBD2|15|.
TGCAGCGTTGAAGAACTAGCGGGGATCTCCTACGAGCAGTACTTC
CSVEELAGISYEQYF
>TRBJ1-4|TRBV28|TRBD1|16|.
TGTGCCAGCAGCAAACCCCGGGACAGGATAGGAGAAAAACTGTTTTTT
CASSKPRDRIGEKLFF
>TRBJ2-7|TRBV6-5|.|16|.
TGTGCCAGCAGTTACCTTGGCTGGAAAAGCTCCTACGAGCAGTACTTC
CASSYLGWKSSYEQYF
>TRBJ1-3|TRBV4-1|.|16|.
TGCGCCAGCAGCCAAGACAGCGAGGGATCTGGAAACACCATATATTTT
CASSQDSEGSGNTIYF
>TRBJ2-7|TRBV6-1|.|14|.
TGTGCCAGCAGTCCTTCCGGGTTATCCTACGAGCAGTACTTC
CASSPSGLSYEQYF
>TRBJ1-5|TRBV19|.|12|.
TGTGCCAGTAGTTTCAGGGGTCAGCCCCAGCATTTT
CASSFRGQPQHF
>TRBJ2-2|TRBV25-1|.|16|.
TGTGCCAGCAGTCCTTCCGTGGGATGGAGCACCGGGGAGCTGTTTTTT
CASSPSVGWSTGELFF
>TRBJ2-1|TRBV6-6|.|15|.
TGTGCCAGCAGTTACTCCAGCGGGTCGCGGCATGAGCAGTTCTTC
CASSYSSGSRHEQFF
>TRBJ2-5|TRBV7-9|TRBD1|15|.
TGTGCCAGCAGCTTAGTGGACAGGGCTCAAGAGACCCAGTACTTC
CASSLVDRAQETQYF
>TRBJ2-1|TRBV12-5|TRBD1|14|.
TGTGCTAGTGCCGGGACAGCAAAATACAATGAGCAGTTCTTC
CASAGTAKYNEQFF
>TRBJ2-6|TRBV2|.|14|.
TGTGCCAGCAGTGCCCAGTATGGGGCCAACGTCCTGACTTTC
CASSAQYGANVLTF
>TRBJ2-1|TRBV2|TRBD2|14|.
TGTGCCAGCAACATAGCGGGAGCTTACAATGAGCAGTTCTTC
CASNIAGAYNEQFF
>TRBJ2-2|TRBV6-5|.|11|.
TGTGCCAGCTTATTCGGCGGGGAGCTGTTTTTT
CASLFGGELFF
>TRBJ1-3|TRBV10-3|.|14|.
TGTGCCATCCTGGCAGAGGGCTCTGGAAACACCATATATTTT
CAILAEGSGNTIYF
>TRBJ2-7|TRBV28|TRBD1|16|.
TGTGCCAGCGTACCTCAAGAGGGACAGGGTGCCTACGAGCAGTACTTC
CASVPQEGQGAYEQYF
>TRBJ2-2|TRBV29-1|.|18|.
TGCAGCGTTGAATCGGACAGCCCGGATTCGCTGAACACCGGGGAGCTGTTTTTT
CSVESDSPDSLNTGELFF
>TRBJ2-5|TRBV6-5|.|14|few
TGTGCCAGCAGTTACTCCAGGAGTCAAGAGACCCAGTACTTC
CASSYSRSQETQYF
>TRBJ2-2|TRBV9|.|16|.
TGTGCCAGCAGCGGGTCCCTCGAGGGTTACACCGGGGAGCTGTTTTTT
CASSGSLEGYTGELFF
>TRBJ2-2|TRBV6-5|TRBD1|15|.
TGTGCCAGCAGTTTACCGGGACAGGGGGCCGGGGAGCTGTTTTTT
CASSLPGQGAGELFF
>TRBJ1-1|TRBV7-9|TRBD1|14|once
TGTGCCAGCAGCTTTGGGACAGGGCGGACTGAAGCTTTCTTT
CASSFGTGRTEAFF